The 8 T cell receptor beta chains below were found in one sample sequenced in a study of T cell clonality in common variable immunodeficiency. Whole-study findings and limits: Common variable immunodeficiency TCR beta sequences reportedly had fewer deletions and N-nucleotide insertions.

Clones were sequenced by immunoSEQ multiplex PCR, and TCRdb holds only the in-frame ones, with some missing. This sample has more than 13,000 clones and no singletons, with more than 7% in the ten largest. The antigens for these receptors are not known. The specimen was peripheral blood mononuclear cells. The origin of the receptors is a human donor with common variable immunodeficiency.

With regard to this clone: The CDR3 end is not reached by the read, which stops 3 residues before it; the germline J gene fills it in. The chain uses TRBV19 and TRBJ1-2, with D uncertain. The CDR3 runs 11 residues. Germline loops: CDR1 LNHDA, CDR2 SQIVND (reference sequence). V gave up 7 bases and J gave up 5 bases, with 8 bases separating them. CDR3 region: CASNGWYGYTF. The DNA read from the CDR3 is TGTGCCAGTAACGGGTGGTATGGC.

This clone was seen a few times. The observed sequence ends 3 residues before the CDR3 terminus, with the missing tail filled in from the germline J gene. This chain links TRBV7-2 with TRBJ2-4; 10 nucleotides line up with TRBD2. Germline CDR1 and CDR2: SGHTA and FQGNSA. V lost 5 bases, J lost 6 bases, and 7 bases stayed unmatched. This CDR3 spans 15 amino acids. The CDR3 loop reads CASSQDSSGGNIQYF. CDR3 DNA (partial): TGTGCCAGCAGCCAAGACTCTAGCGGGGGAAACATT.

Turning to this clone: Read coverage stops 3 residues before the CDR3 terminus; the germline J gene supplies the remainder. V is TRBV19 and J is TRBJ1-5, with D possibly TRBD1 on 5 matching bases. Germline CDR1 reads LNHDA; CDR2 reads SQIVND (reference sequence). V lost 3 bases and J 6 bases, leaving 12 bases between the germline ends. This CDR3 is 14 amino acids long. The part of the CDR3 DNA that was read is TGTGCCAGTAGTATGGTCGGGGGAGTTCAGCCC. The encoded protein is CASSMVGGVQP. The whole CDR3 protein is CASSMVGGVQPQHF. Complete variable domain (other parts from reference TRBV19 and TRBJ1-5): DGGITQSPKYLFRKEGQNVTLSCEQNLNHDAMYWYRQDPGQGLRLIYYSQIVNDFQKGDIAEGYSVSREKKESFPLTVTSAQKNPTAFYLCASSMVGGVQPQHFGDGTRLSIL.

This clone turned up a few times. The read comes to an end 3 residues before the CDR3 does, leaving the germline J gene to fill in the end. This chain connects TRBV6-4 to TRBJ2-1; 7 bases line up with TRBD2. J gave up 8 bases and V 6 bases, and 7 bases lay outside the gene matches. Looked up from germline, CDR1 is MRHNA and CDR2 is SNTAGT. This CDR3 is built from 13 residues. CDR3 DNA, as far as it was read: TGTGCCAGCAGCCGGGACTACTCCGATGAG. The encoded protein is CASSRDYSDE. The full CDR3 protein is CASSRDYSDEQFF.

The DNA read from the CDR3 is TGTGCCAGCAGCTTAGTCCCACATGACAGAGCTGAA. Protein sequence: CASSLVPHDRAE. Given in full, the CDR3 is CASSLVPHDRAEAFF. The rearrangement joins TRBV7-9 to TRBJ1-1; possibly TRBD1 for D (5 bases). The missing CDR3 end, 3 residues past where the read stops, is filled in from the germline J gene. This CDR3 has 15 amino acids. The V end was cut by 1 base, the J end by 6 bases, with 15 bases between. The germline V gene encodes CDR1 SEHNR and CDR2 FQNEAQ (reference sequence).

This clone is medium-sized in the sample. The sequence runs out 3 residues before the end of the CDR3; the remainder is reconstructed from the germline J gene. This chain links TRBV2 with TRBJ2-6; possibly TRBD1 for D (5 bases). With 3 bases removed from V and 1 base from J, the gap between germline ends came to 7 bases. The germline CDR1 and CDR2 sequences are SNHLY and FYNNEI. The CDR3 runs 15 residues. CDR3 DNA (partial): TGTGCCAGCAGTGACCAGGGATCTGGGGCCAACGTC. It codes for CASSDQGSGANV. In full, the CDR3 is CASSDQGSGANVLTF.

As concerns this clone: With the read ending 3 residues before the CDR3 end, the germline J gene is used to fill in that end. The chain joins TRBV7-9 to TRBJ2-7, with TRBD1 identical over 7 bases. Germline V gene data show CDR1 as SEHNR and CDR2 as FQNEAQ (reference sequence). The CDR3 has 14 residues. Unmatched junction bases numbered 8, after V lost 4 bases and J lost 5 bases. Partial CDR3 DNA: TGTGCCAGCAGCTCCGCGACAGGGTGGAACGAG. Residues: CASSSATGWNE. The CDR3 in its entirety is CASSSATGWNEQYF.

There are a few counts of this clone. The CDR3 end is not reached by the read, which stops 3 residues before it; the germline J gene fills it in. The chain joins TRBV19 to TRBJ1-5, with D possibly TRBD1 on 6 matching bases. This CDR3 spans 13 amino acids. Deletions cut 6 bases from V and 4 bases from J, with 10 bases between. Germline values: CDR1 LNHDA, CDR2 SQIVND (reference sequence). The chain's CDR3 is CASREGGNQPQHF. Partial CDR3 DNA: TGTGCCAGTAGAGAGGGGGGGAATCAGCCC.